Each of the 21 T cell receptor beta chains below was sequenced from the same sample in a study of shared clonotypes between healthy human individuals. Data came from immunoSEQ multiplex PCR; TCRdb stores just in-frame clones and leaves some out. This table holds 400,000 to 550,000 clones, less than 80% found once. The source material was PBMCs. The receptors were sampled from a woman in her thirties or forties in good health. Some clones in this sample may be carry-over from other donors' samples.

About this clone: Other DNA variants within this sample encode the same CDR3. This rearrangement joins TRBV5-1 to TRBJ2-7; D unclear. V lost 4 bases and J 1 base, leaving 9 bases between the germline ends. This CDR3 has 13 amino acids. CDR1 SGHRS and CDR2 YFSETQ come from the germline V gene. CDR3 DNA: TGCGCCAGCAGCCCCTGGGGTTCCTACGAGCAGTACTTC. It specifies CASSPWGSYEQYF.

V usage is TRBV18 and J usage is TRBJ2-2; 7 nucleotides agree with TRBD2. The J segment lost 6 bases and the V segment lost 5 bases, leaving 3 bases of the junction unmatched. The CDR3 runs 13 residues. CDR1 is KGHSH, CDR2 LQKENI, per germline. The CDR3 region is CASSSAGAGELFF. The DNA for the CDR3 is TGTGCCAGCTCATCTGCGGGGGCCGGGGAGCTGTTTTTT. The whole variable domain, remainder taken from reference TRBV18 and TRBJ2-2, is NAGVMQNPRHLVRRRGQEARLRCSPMKGHSHVYWYRQLPEEGLKFMVYLQKENIIDESGMPKERFSAEFPKEGPSILRIQQVVRGDSAAYFCASSSAGAGELFFGEGSRLTVL.

J is TRBJ1-4 and V is TRBV5-1; D perhaps matches TRBD1 (6 bases). The CDR3 contains 14 residues. Trimming took off 1 base at V and 7 bases at J, with 11 bases between the two ends. Germline CDR1 is SGHRS and CDR2 is YFSETQ. CDR3: CASSLLTGSEKLFF. The CDR3 nucleotides read TGCGCCAGCAGCTTGCTCACAGGGAGTGAAAAACTGTTTTTT.

The chain uses TRBV2 and TRBJ2-3; no definite D call. Germline CDR1 is SNHLY and CDR2 is FYNNEI. Trimming removed 5 bases at V and 4 bases at J, with 13 bases between. This CDR3 is built from 14 residues. CDR3 residues: CASSPQPSSDTQYF. CDR3 nucleotides: TGTGCCAGCAGTCCCCAACCCAGTTCAGATACGCAGTATTTT.

This chain connects TRBV27 to TRBJ1-2; TRBD1 is a possible D gene (5 bases). The V and J ends lost 3 bases and 5 bases respectively, with 13 bases between them. CDR3 length: 14 amino acids. Germline V gene data show CDR1 as MNHEY and CDR2 as SMNVEV (reference sequence). The CDR3 bases are TGTGCCAGCAGTTTTCGGGACGACGTATATGGCTACACCTTC. It translates to CASSFRDDVYGYTF.

CDR3 DNA sequence: TGTGCCAGCAGCCCCATGACCAGGGGCTGGGACACTGAAGCTTTCTTT. Its protein is CASSPMTRGWDTEAFF. The chain links TRBV11-2 to TRBJ1-1, with D perhaps TRBD1 (6 bases). The length of the CDR3 is 16 residues. V gave up 5 bases and J gave up 3 bases, with 19 bases separating them. The germline gives CDR1 SGHAT, CDR2 FQNNGV.

The gene calls are TRBV9 and TRBJ1-3; D is undetermined. Trimming pared 0 bases from V and 0 bases from J, leaving 7 bases between. Germline assignment: CDR1 SGDLS and CDR2 YYNGEE. This CDR3 spans 15 amino acids. The DNA of the CDR3 is TGTGCCAGCAGCGTAGATTCAACCTCTGGAAACACCATATATTTT. Protein: CASSVDSTSGNTIYF.

This clone was found many times. The chain is built from TRBV4-1 and TRBJ2-1; 14 bases fit TRBD2. With 4 bases clipped from V and 8 bases from J, the junction kept 7 bases outside the gene matches. CDR1 is MGHRA and CDR2 is YSYEKL in the germline V gene. This CDR3 has 16 residues. The CDR3 DNA follows: TGCGCCAGCAGCCCTCCTGGGACTAGCGGGAGACATGAGCAGTTCTTC. Its translation is CASSPPGTSGRHEQFF.

CDR3 sequence: CASSLRLAGNTDTQYF. The CDR3 coding sequence is TGTGCCAGCAGCCTCCGACTAGCGGGGAACACAGATACGCAGTATTTT. This chain uses TRBV7-2 with TRBJ2-3, with 11 positions matching TRBD2. The V segment lost 5 bases and the J segment 2 bases; nucleotides outside the gene matches: 6. The CDR3 is 16 residues long. Germline loops: CDR1 SGHTA, CDR2 FQGNSA.

The chain couples TRBV5-8 to TRBJ2-1; D is ambiguous. The CDR3 totals 17 residues. Trimming took off 0 bases at V and 0 bases at J, with 13 bases between the two ends. Germline lookup yields CDR1 SGHTS and CDR2 YDEGEE. The CDR3 here is CASSLDFGRSSYNEQFF. The DNA of the CDR3 is TGTGCCAGCAGCTTGGACTTTGGGCGGAGCTCCTACAATGAGCAGTTCTTC.

This rearrangement joins TRBV11-2 to TRBJ1-1, with D possibly TRBD1 on 5 matching bases. V lost 3 bases to trimming and J lost 3 bases, with 11 bases between them. Germline-derived CDR1 and CDR2 are SGHAT and FQNNGV. The CDR3 consists of 14 residues. The CDR3 region is CASSFQGFDTEAFF. The CDR3 DNA reads TGTGCCAGCAGCTTCCAGGGTTTTGACACTGAAGCTTTCTTT.

The V gene is TRBV9, the J gene TRBJ2-5, with D unclear. CDR1 and CDR2 (germline): SGDLS, YYNGEE. The CDR3 covers 13 residues. V was pared by 0 bases and J by 2 bases, with 5 bases between. The CDR3: CASSVAQQETQYF. The DNA of the CDR3 is TGTGCCAGCAGCGTAGCCCAACAAGAGACCCAGTACTTC.

This chain links TRBV30 with TRBJ2-7, with a tentative D call TRBD1 (6 bases). V was pared by 2 bases and J by 3 bases, with 14 bases between. The CDR3 consists of 14 residues. Germline CDR1 GTSNPN, CDR2 SVGIG (reference sequence). CDR3 in amino acids: CAWSPTGYRYEQYF. CDR3 DNA: TGTGCCTGGAGTCCTACAGGGTACCGCTACGAGCAGTACTTC.

This clone was detected only a few times. The rearrangement joins TRBV29-1 to TRBJ1-1; TRBD1 matches 9 bases. The CDR3 extends over 14 amino acids. Germline CDR1 is SQVTM and CDR2 is ANQGSEA. V lost 6 bases to trimming and J lost 7 bases; unmatched junction nucleotides: 12. CDR3 nucleotide sequence: TGCAGCGTGGACAAACCGACAGGGGGGGATGAAGCTTTCTTT. Its protein is CSVDKPTGGDEAFF.

On this clone itself: Since a far larger clone is one base different, this is likely a read error. Other DNA sequences of this sample code for an identical CDR3. The chain has TRBV5-6 and TRBJ1-5; D unresolved. There are 13 residues in the CDR3. Germline loops: CDR1 SGHDT, CDR2 YYEEEE. The V gene lost 4 bases and the J gene lost 3 bases, with 8 bases spanning the gap. The CDR3 region has the DNA TGTGCCAGCAGCCTGGGTACCAATCAGCCCCAGCATTTT. Protein: CASSLGTNQPQHF.

As to this clone: A much larger clone lies one base from this, so it may be a read error. The CDR3 end shows no conserved phenylalanine or tryptophan, and so a read error is likely. No DNA is shown, since the ends of the CDR3 on it are uncertain; the CDR3 is the one TCRdb lists. The chain uses TRBV21-1 and TRBJ2-7; TRBD2, the table's D call, was not compared with the DNA. TRBV21-1 is assigned pseudogene status. The CDR3 has 16 residues if both end residues are counted. CDR3 sequence: CASSKTSGRSTYEQYL.

This clone occurred once. The rearrangement uses TRBV5-1 and TRBJ2-7; D ambiguous. Germline CDR1 SGHRS, CDR2 YFSETQ. This CDR3 region has 13 residues. The V end was cut by 0 bases, the J end by 6 bases, with 10 bases between. The CDR3 sequence: CASSLERVFEQYF. In DNA, the CDR3 is TGCGCCAGCAGCTTGGAAAGGGTATTCGAGCAGTACTTC.

The chain carries TRBV19 and TRBJ2-1; perhaps TRBD2 as D (7 bases). The CDR3 is 17 amino acids. Germline loops: CDR1 LNHDA, CDR2 SQIVND (reference sequence). V gave up 2 bases and J gave up 0 bases, with 14 bases separating them. The CDR3 sequence: CASSIRGAGRSYNEQFF. DNA of the CDR3: TGTGCCAGTAGTATACGGGGGGCGGGACGCTCCTACAATGAGCAGTTCTTC.

This clone was recorded only once. This sequence joins TRBV10-3 and TRBJ2-7; D gene ambiguous. CDR1 is ENHRY and CDR2 is SYGVKD in the germline V gene. The ends were cut back, 11 bases at V and 5 bases at J, with 19 bases in the middle. This CDR3 is 13 amino acids long. Written as DNA, the CDR3 is TGTGCCGTTAGGAAGGCCTCGGGCCACGAGCAGTACTTC. It translates to CAVRKASGHEQYF.

This sequence joins TRBV10-3 and TRBJ1-3; a weak D match, TRBD1 (6 bases). Trimming took 3 bases from V and 0 from J, leaving 15 bases between them. The length of the CDR3 is 17 residues. Looked up from germline, CDR1 is ENHRY and CDR2 is SYGVKD. The DNA of the CDR3 is TGTGCCATCAGTGACTTCAGGGGCGGAGACTCTGGAAACACCATATATTTT. Residues: CAISDFRGGDSGNTIYF.

The chain has TRBV18 and TRBJ2-5; unclear D gene. CDR1 KGHSH and CDR2 LQKENI come from the germline V gene. This CDR3 region has 12 residues. Trimming stripped 3 bases from V and 3 bases from J, with 5 bases between. The CDR3 reads CASSPVEETQYF. The CDR3 nucleotides read TGTGCCAGCTCACCGGTCGAAGAGACCCAGTACTTC.